This entry lists 10 T cell receptor beta chains sequenced from one sample in a study of cytomegalovirus exposure and HLA in healthy donors (TCRdb year 2017). Libraries were made using the immunoSEQ multiplex PCR assay. Held by TCRdb, this immuneACCESS table contains in-frame sequences only and omits some clones. Under half of the omission traces to an unresolved V gene where checked; the cause of the rest is unknown. Across this sample there are about 110,000 clones, with about 92% seen only once. Under 2% of the sample is in the top ten clones. The sequenced sample consisted of PBMCs. All receptors come from a woman between 18 and 30 years old in good health and CMV-seronegative.

This rearrangement joins TRBV19 to TRBJ2-4; 10 bases agree with TRBD2. V trimming: 3 bases; J trimming: 4 bases; junction bases outside the gene matches: 6. The length of the CDR3 is 16 residues. The V gene's germline CDR1 is LNHDA and CDR2 SQIVND (reference sequence). CDR3 coding DNA: TGTGCCAGTAGTATCGGGGTAGCGGGGGGAAAAAACATTCAGTACTTC. Its protein is CASSIGVAGGKNIQYF.

The chain recombines TRBV11-3 with TRBJ2-7, with D perhaps TRBD1 (6 bases). This CDR3 spans 14 amino acids. Germline CDR1 is SGHNT and CDR2 is YENEEA. V lost 0 bases to trimming and J lost 0 bases, with 6 bases between them. The CDR3 region is CASSLEGASYEQYF. CDR3 bases: TGTGCCAGCAGCTTAGAGGGGGCCTCCTACGAGCAGTACTTC.

The rearrangement uses TRBV7-9 and TRBJ2-1; 8 nucleotides align to TRBD1. The CDR3 has 14 residues. Germline V gene lookup returns CDR1 SEHNR and CDR2 FQNEAQ (reference sequence). The trim removed 7 bases at V and 2 bases at J, leaving 4 bases unmatched. The chain's CDR3 is CASIGTGAYNEQFF. The CDR3 DNA sequence: TGTGCCAGCATCGGGACAGGCGCCTACAATGAGCAGTTCTTC.

The chain recombines TRBV13 with TRBJ2-1; D is possibly TRBD1 (6 bases). The ends were cut back, 4 bases at V and 4 bases at J, with 11 bases in the middle. The germline gives CDR1 PRHDT, CDR2 FYEKMQ (reference sequence). This CDR3 comprises 14 residues. The CDR3 region is CASSSSGQYNEQFF. The CDR3 nucleotides read TGTGCCAGCAGCTCCTCTGGACAGTACAATGAGCAGTTCTTC.

V usage is TRBV10-3 and J usage is TRBJ2-7; 10 bases fit TRBD2. The CDR3 has 21 residues. Per the germline V gene, CDR1 is ENHRY and CDR2 is SYGVKD. V was clipped by 2 bases and J by 2 bases; unmatched bases: 21. CDR3 sequence: CAISEGTAGTSAKRDPYEQYF. The CDR3 region has the DNA TGTGCCATCAGTGAGGGGACAGCCGGGACTAGCGCCAAGCGGGACCCCTACGAGCAGTACTTC.

This clone has a single count. The chain couples TRBV10-1 to TRBJ2-2; 8 positions match TRBD1. After removal of 5 bases from V and 0 bases from J, the junction contained 2 bases not matched to a gene. Germline V CDR1 and CDR2: WNHNN, SYGVQD (reference sequence). This CDR3 region has 15 residues. The CDR3 nucleotides read TGCGCCAGCAGTACAGGGGGAGCGAACACCGGGGAGCTGTTTTTT. Protein sequence: CASSTGGANTGELFF.

This chain uses TRBV6-1 with TRBJ1-2; 12 bases match TRBD1. The CDR3 spans 16 residues. The junction had 8 bases not matched to a gene; V was cut back by 3 bases and J by 6 bases. Germline assignment: CDR1 MNHNS and CDR2 SASEGT. Here the CDR3 reads CASSDRDRGRGNGYTF. The CDR3 coding sequence is TGTGCCAGCAGTGACCGGGACAGGGGGCGCGGGAATGGCTACACCTTC.

The V call is TRBV10-1, the J call TRBJ2-1, with D perhaps TRBD2 (5 bases). This CDR3 is built from 14 residues. Trimming removed 1 base at V and 15 bases at J, with 19 bases between. Germline-derived CDR1 and CDR2 are WNHNN and SYGVQD (reference sequence). The CDR3 spells CASSEFVGAANTFF. CDR3 DNA sequence: TGCGCCAGCAGTGAGTTCGTTGGAGCGGCCAATACGTTCTTC.

This clone was seen a handful of times. The genes are TRBV11-2 and TRBJ2-5; TRBD2 matches at 12 bases. Germline CDR1 reads SGHAT; CDR2 reads FQNNGV. Trimming cost V 5 bases and J 3 bases; bases outside gene matches: 10. The CDR3 consists of 17 residues. The CDR3 region has the DNA TGTGCCAGCAGCGCCGACGAATGGACTAGCGGGGAAGAGACCCAGTACTTC. This translates into CASSADEWTSGEETQYF.

This clone was counted once. The rearrangement joins TRBV29-1 to TRBJ2-7, with D perhaps TRBD1 (6 bases). The CDR3 extends over 13 amino acids. In germline, CDR1 is SQVTM, CDR2 ANQGSEA. Trimming took 7 bases from V and 1 from J, leaving 14 bases between them. DNA for the CDR3: TGCAGCGCTAAGACTGGACAGTCCTACGAGCAGTACTTC. Its protein is CSAKTGQSYEQYF.